The clone carrying this T cell receptor (beta chain) has only one observation. This sample is drawn from a study of OX40 agonist ivuxolimab in advanced cancers. Repertoires were generated with immunoSEQ multiplex PCR, while TCRdb's copy carries only in-frame clones and drops some. The table includes 55,000 to 70,000 clones, 85% detected once. The CDR3 runs 15 residues. Between the trimmed V and J ends, which lost 3 bases and 4 bases, there was a span of 16 bases. Germline CDR1 and CDR2: MGHRA and YSYEKL. The TCR originated in an adult with an advanced solid tumor such as melanoma, head and neck, liver or kidney cancer. This chain joins TRBV4-1 and TRBJ2-7, with D maybe TRBD1 (5 bases). The sequencing here drew on CD4+ or CD8+ T cells sorted from blood, taken in a trial of the OX40 agonist ivuxolimab. The CDR3 nucleotides read TGCGCCAGCAGCCAGTCCGGCCCTGGGGCGTACGAGCAGTACTTC. It specifies CASSQSGPGAYEQYF.